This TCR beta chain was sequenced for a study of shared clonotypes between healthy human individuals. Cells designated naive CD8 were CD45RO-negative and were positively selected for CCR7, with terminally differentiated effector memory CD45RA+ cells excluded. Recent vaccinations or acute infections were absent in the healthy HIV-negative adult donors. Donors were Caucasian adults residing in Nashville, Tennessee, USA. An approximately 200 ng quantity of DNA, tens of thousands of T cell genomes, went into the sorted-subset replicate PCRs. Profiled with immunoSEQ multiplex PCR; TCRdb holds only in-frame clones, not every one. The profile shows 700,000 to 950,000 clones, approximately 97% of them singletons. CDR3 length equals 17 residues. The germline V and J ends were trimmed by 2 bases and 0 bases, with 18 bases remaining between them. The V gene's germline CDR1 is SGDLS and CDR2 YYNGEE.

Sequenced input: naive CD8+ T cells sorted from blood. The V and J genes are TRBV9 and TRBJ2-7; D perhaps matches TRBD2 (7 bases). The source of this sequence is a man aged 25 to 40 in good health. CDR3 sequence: CASSVGGGRPSSYEQYF. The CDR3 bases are TGTGCCAGCAGCGTGGGAGGGGGACGCCCGAGCTCCTACGAGCAGTACTTC.